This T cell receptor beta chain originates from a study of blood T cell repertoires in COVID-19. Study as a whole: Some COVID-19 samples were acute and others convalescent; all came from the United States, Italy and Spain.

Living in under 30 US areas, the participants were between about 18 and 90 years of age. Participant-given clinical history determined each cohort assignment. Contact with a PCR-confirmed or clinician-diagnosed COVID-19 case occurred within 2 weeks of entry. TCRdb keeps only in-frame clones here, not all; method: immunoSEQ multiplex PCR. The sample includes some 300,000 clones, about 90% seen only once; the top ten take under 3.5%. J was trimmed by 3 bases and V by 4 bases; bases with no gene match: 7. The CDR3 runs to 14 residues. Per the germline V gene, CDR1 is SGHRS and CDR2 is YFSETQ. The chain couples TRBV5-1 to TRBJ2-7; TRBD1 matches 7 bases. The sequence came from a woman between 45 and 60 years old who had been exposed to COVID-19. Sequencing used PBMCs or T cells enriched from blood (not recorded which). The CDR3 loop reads CASSLQGTDYEQYF. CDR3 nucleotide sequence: TGCGCCAGCAGCCTACAGGGGACAGACTACGAGCAGTACTTC.